These T cell receptor beta chains were read from a single sample in a study of T cells in Graves' hyperthyroidism and ophthalmopathy. TCRdb ran MiXCR on the multiplex PCR reads and lists one entry per CDR3 protein. This table holds 600,000 or so distinct CDR3 sequences, 13% to 15% found once. Sequenced material: blood. Receptor source: a woman aged 18 to 35 with Graves' ophthalmopathy. The CDR3 runs from the conserved cysteine through the conserved F or W. Fields, in order: clone size, V gene, J gene, D gene, CDR3 protein, CDR3 DNA. D genes are given only for firm matches. A row's size may be missing; if present it is once, few, many or a size class.

few,TRBV9,TRBJ2-5,TRBD1,CASSEQGFSETQYF,TGTGCCAGCAGCGAACAGGGGTTCTCAGAGACCCAGTACTTC
.,TRBV20-1,TRBJ2-7,TRBD2,CSARRAASGTAYEQYF,TGCAGTGCTAGGAGGGCGGCTAGCGGGACCGCCTACGAGCAGTACTTC
many,TRBV9,TRBJ1-1,.,CASSVDPLWDTEAFF,TGTGCCAGCAGCGTAGATCCCTTGTGGGACACTGAAGCTTTCTTT
many,TRBV6-1,TRBJ2-7,.,CASSYWRFASYEQYF,TGTGCCAGCAGTTATTGGCGGTTTGCCTCCTACGAGCAGTACTTC
many,TRBV7-8,TRBJ2-7,.,CASSLLDRPQGEQYF,TGTGCCAGCAGCTTATTGGACAGACCCCAGGGCGAGCAGTACTTC
.,TRBV6-1,TRBJ2-7,.,CASRPRAFTYEQYF,TGTGCCAGCAGGCCGCGGGCCTTTACCTACGAGCAGTACTTC
many,TRBV12-3/TRBV12-4,TRBJ1-2,.,CATLEGDYGYTF,TGTGCCACCCTGGAGGGAGACTATGGCTACACCTTC
many,TRBV27,TRBJ2-7,.,CASSSKRNWGEQYF,TGTGCCAGCAGTTCCAAAAGAAATTGGGGCGAGCAGTACTTC
few,TRBV6-1,TRBJ1-4,.,CASSRWDRGTNEKLFF,TGTGCCAGCAGCCGCTGGGATAGGGGTACTAATGAAAAACTGTTTTTT
many,TRBV6-1,TRBJ2-3,.,CASSDSRASAQDTQYF,TGTGCCAGCAGTGATAGTCGGGCTAGCGCACAAGATACGCAGTATTTT
many,TRBV6-1,TRBJ1-2,.,CASSHGPGRGGYGYTF,TGTGCCAGCAGTCACGGCCCGGGCCGGGGGGGCTATGGCTACACCTTC
few,TRBV19,TRBJ1-1,TRBD1,CASSIAGGATEAFF,TGTGCCAGTAGTATCGCAGGGGGCGCGACTGAAGCTTTCTTT
.,TRBV5-8,TRBJ1-4,TRBD1,CASSLGFQGAGEKLFF,TGTGCCAGCAGCTTGGGGTTTCAGGGGGCAGGTGAAAAACTGTTTTTT
many,TRBV12-3/TRBV12-4,TRBJ2-3,TRBD2,CASRRLAGGLLDTQYF,TGTGCCAGCAGAAGACTAGCGGGAGGACTCTTGGATACGCAGTATTTT
many,TRBV7-9,TRBJ2-5,.,CASSSRRSGGQETQYF,TGTGCCAGCAGTTCGCGCCGGTCAGGAGGGCAAGAGACCCAGTACTTC
many,TRBV6-1,TRBJ2-5,.,CASSRTAFGTQYF,TGTGCCAGCAGTCGGACCGCCTTTGGGACCCAGTACTTC
many,TRBV28,TRBJ2-7,.,CASSSGGGEQYF,TGTGCCAGCAGTTCGGGCGGAGGCGAGCAGTACTTC
.,TRBV28,TRBJ2-3,TRBD2,CASSPLRGGPTTDTQYF,TGTGCCAGCAGTCCCCTACGGGGGGGCCCCACCACAGATACGCAGTATTTT
many,TRBV6-1,TRBJ2-7,TRBD1,CASTGTGGPYEQYF,TGTGCCAGCACCGGGACAGGGGGCCCCTACGAGCAGTACTTC
many,TRBV28,TRBJ1-1,TRBD1,CASRTSGTGELIEAFF,TGTGCCAGCAGAACCTCCGGGACAGGAGAACTTATTGAAGCTTTCTTT
few,TRBV7-6,TRBJ1-4,.,CASSLGGAPNEKLFF,TGTGCCAGCAGCTTAGGGGGGGCCCCTAATGAAAAACTGTTTTTT
few,TRBV20-1,TRBJ2-7,TRBD1,CSARDWGQGASYEQYF,TGCAGTGCTAGGGACTGGGGACAGGGGGCTTCTTACGAGCAGTACTTC
once,TRBV4-1,TRBJ1-1,.,CASSQMSGGAEAFF,TGCGCCAGCAGCCAAATGTCCGGGGGCGCTGAAGCTTTCTTT
many,TRBV12-3/TRBV12-4,TRBJ1-3,.,CASSESRSSGNTIYF,TGTGCCAGCAGTGAAAGCAGGAGCTCTGGAAACACCATATATTTT
.,TRBV27,TRBJ1-1,TRBD1,CASSPRDRGGGAEAFF,TGTGCCAGCTCACCGAGAGACAGGGGAGGAGGGGCTGAAGCTTTCTTT
many,TRBV5-1,TRBJ1-4,.,CASSLDGTRDEKLFF,TGCGCCAGCAGCTTGGACGGCACCCGAGATGAAAAACTGTTTTTT
.,TRBV3-2,TRBJ1-2,.,CASSQDGFATGYGYTF,TGTGCCAGCAGCCAAGATGGATTTGCTACAGGCTATGGCTACACCTTC
.,TRBV6-5,TRBJ1-2,TRBD1,CASRKDRDYGYTF,TGTGCCAGCAGAAAAGACAGGGACTATGGCTACACCTTC
many,TRBV29-1,TRBJ2-5,TRBD1,CSVGGTGRLQETQYF,TGCAGCGTTGGGGGGACAGGGAGACTACAAGAGACCCAGTACTTC
many,TRBV18,TRBJ2-3,TRBD2,CASSPLLGRASTDTQYF,TGTGCCAGCTCACCCCTCTTGGGGAGGGCGAGCACAGATACGCAGTATTTT
many,TRBV27,TRBJ2-2,.,CASKRQDGELFF,TGTGCCAGCAAGCGGCAGGATGGGGAGCTGTTTTTT
.,TRBV9,TRBJ2-6,.,CASSARDRVSGANVLTF,TGTGCCAGCAGCGCGCGGGACAGAGTCTCTGGGGCCAACGTCCTGACTTTC
many,TRBV5-5,TRBJ2-1,TRBD2,CASSRLLAGEQFF,TGTGCCAGCAGCCGTTTACTAGCGGGTGAGCAGTTCTTC
.,TRBV19,TRBJ2-1,TRBD2,CASSMGGGFNEQFF,TGTGCCAGTAGTATGGGGGGGGGGTTCAATGAGCAGTTCTTC
.,TRBV2,TRBJ2-1,TRBD2,CASSILAGGRYNEQFF,TGTGCCAGCAGTATACTAGCGGGAGGACGGTACAATGAGCAGTTCTTC
many,TRBV7-8,TRBJ1-2,.,CASSLGDRSFGYTF,TGTGCCAGCAGCTTAGGCGACAGGTCATTCGGCTACACCTTC
many,TRBV7-8,TRBJ1-1,.,CASSLRQFETEAFF,TGTGCCAGCAGCTTGAGACAATTCGAAACTGAAGCTTTCTTT
many,TRBV11-2,TRBJ2-7,.,CASSLDNRAYEQYF,TGTGCCAGCAGCTTAGATAACAGGGCCTACGAGCAGTACTTC
many,TRBV7-9,TRBJ2-1,TRBD2,CASSVTSGADSSYNEQFF,TGTGCCAGCAGCGTAACTAGCGGGGCCGATTCCTCCTACAATGAGCAGTTCTTC
many,TRBV7-9,TRBJ2-7,.,CASSLSVDPTYEQYF,TGTGCCAGCAGCTTAAGCGTGGATCCCACCTACGAGCAGTACTTC
many,TRBV18,TRBJ2-5,.,CASSPDYRETQYF,TGTGCCAGCTCACCAGACTACAGGGAGACCCAGTACTTC
few,TRBV19,TRBJ2-7,TRBD1,CASSMTPGQGHEQYF,TGTGCCAGTAGTATGACCCCGGGACAGGGACACGAGCAGTACTTC
few,TRBV9,TRBJ2-1,TRBD2,CASSVVPRGNSYNEQFF,TGTGCCAGCAGCGTAGTACCGCGGGGGAATTCCTACAATGAGCAGTTCTTC
many,TRBV7-9,TRBJ2-1,.,CASSPRLSEEQFF,TGTGCCAGCAGCCCCCGACTCTCCGAGGAGCAGTTCTTC
.,TRBV28,TRBJ1-2,TRBD1,CASSTGQRISNYGYTF,TGTGCCAGCAGTACGGGACAGCGGATAAGTAACTATGGCTACACCTTC
many,TRBV28,TRBJ1-1,.,CASSFKGRTEAFF,TGTGCCAGCAGTTTTAAGGGGAGGACTGAAGCTTTCTTT
.,TRBV10-3,TRBJ1-5,.,CAISETNSNQPQHF,TGTGCCATCAGTGAGACGAATAGCAATCAGCCCCAGCATTTT